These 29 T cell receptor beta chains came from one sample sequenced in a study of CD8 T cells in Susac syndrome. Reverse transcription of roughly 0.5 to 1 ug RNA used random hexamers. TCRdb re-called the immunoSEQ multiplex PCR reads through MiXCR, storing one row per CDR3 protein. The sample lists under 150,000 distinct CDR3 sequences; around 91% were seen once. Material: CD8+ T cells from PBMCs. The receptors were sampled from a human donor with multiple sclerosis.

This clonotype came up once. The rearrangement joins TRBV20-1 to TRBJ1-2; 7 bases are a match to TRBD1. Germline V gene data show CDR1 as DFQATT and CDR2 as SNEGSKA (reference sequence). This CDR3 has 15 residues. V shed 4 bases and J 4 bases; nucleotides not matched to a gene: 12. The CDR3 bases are TGCAGTGCTAACCCACAGGGGAATTGGGGCTATGGCTACACCTTC. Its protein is CSANPQGNWGYGYTF.

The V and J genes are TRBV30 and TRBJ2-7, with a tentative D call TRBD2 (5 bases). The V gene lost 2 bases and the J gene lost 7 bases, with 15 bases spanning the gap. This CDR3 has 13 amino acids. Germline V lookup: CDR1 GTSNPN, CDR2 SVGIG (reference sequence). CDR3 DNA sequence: TGTGCCTGGAGTTGGTCGTCGAGGGTTGAGCAGTACTTC. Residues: CAWSWSSRVEQYF.

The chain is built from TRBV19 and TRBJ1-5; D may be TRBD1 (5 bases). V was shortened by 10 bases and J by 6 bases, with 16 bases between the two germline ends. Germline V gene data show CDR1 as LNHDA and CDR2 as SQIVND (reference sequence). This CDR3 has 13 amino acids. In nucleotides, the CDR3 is TGTGCCATCAGGGTCCTGACCTTTCAGCCCCAGCATTTT. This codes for CAIRVLTFQPQHF.

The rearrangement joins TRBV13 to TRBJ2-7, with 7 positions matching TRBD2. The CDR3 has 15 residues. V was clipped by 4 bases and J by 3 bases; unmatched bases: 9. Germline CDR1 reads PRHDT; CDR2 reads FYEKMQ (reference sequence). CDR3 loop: CASSSGLLADYEQYF. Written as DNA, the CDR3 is TGTGCCAGCAGCTCCGGCTTGCTAGCGGACTACGAGCAGTACTTC.

The CDR3 sequence is CASSYRGAGNTGELFF. The CDR3 DNA reads TGTGCCAGCAGTTACCGGGGAGCGGGAAACACCGGGGAGCTGTTTTTT. The chain couples TRBV6-5 to TRBJ2-2; 7 nucleotides align to TRBD2. Per germline, CDR1 MNHEY and CDR2 SVGAGI. This CDR3 is built from 16 residues. V shed 2 bases and J 2 bases; nucleotides not matched to a gene: 5.

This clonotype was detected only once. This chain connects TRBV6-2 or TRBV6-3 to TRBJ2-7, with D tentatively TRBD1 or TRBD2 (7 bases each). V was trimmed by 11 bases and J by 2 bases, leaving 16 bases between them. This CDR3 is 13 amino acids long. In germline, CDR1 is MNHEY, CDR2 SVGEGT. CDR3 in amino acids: CAARPGGAYEQYF. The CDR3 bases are TGTGCCGCACGACCAGGGGGGGCCTACGAGCAGTACTTC.

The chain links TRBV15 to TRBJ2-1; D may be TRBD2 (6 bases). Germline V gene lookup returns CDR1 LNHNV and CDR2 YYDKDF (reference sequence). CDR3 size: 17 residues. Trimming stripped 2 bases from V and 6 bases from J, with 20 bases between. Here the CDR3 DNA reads TGTGCCACCAGCAGATACCGGGAGAGCGGTATGGCCAATGAGCAGTTCTTC. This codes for CATSRYRESGMANEQFF.

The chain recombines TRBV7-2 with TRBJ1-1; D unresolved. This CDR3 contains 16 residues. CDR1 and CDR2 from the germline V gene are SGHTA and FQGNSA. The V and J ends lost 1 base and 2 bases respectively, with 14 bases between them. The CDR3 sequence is CASSLVRVWGNTEAFF. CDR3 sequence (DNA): TGTGCCAGCAGCTTAGTTCGGGTTTGGGGAAACACTGAAGCTTTCTTT.

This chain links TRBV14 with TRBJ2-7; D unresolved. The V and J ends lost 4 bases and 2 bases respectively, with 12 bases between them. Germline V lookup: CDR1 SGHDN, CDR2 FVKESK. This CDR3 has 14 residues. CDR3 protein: CASSLLGFAYEQYF. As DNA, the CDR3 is TGTGCCAGCAGCCTACTCGGTTTTGCCTACGAGCAGTACTTC.

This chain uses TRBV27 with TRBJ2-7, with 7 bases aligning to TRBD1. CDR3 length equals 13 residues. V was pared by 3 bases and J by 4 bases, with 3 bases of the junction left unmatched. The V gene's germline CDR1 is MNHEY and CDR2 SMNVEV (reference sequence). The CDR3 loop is CASSFGQVYEQYF. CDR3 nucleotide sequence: TGTGCCAGCAGTTTCGGACAGGTTTACGAGCAGTACTTC.

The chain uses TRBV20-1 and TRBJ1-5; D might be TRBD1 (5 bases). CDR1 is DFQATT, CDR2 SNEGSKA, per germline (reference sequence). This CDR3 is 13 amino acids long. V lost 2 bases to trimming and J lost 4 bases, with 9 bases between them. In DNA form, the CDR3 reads TGCAGTGCTAGACTGGGGGTGAATCAGCCCCAGCATTTT. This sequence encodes CSARLGVNQPQHF.

The CDR3 loop reads CASSRTLDHYEQYF. The CDR3 DNA follows: TGTGCCAGCAGCCGAACCCTGGATCACTACGAGCAGTACTTC. The chain couples TRBV6-5 to TRBJ2-7, with D unclear. This CDR3 contains 14 residues. The V gene's germline CDR1 is MNHEY and CDR2 SVGAGI. V lost 6 bases and J lost 3, with 15 bases in between.

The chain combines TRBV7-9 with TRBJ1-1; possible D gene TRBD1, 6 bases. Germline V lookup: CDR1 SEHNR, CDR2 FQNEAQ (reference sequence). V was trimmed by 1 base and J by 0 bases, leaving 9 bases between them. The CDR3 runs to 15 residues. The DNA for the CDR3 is TGTGCCAGCAGCTTAGTAACAGGGCTGAACACTGAAGCTTTCTTT. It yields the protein CASSLVTGLNTEAFF. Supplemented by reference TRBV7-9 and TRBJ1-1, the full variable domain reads DTGVSQNPRHKITKRGQNVTFRCDPISEHNRLYWYRQTLGQGPEFLTYFQNEAQLEKSRLLSDRFSAERPKGSFSTLEIQRTEQGDSAMYLCASSLVTGLNTEAFFGQGTRLTVV.

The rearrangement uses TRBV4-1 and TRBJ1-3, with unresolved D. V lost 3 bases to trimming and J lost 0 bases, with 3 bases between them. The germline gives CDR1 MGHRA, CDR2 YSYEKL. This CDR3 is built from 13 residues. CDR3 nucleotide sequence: TGCGCCAGCAGCCACCTCTCTGGAAACACCATATATTTT. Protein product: CASSHLSGNTIYF.

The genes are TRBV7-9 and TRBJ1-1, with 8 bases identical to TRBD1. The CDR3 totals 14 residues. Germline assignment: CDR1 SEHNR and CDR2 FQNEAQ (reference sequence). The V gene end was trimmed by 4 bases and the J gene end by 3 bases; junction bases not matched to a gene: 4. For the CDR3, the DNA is TGTGCCAGCAGCTCGACAGGGGCGGACACTGAAGCTTTCTTT. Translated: CASSSTGADTEAFF.

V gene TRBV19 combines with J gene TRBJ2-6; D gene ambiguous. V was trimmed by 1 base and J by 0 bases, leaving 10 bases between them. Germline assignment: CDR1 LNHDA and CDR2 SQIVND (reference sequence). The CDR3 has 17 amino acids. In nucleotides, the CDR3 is TGTGCCAGTAGTATAGGAGTTTCGGGCTCTGGGGCCAACGTCCTGACTTTC. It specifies CASSIGVSGSGANVLTF. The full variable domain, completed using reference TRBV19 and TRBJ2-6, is DGGITQSPKYLFRKEGQNVTLSCEQNLNHDAMYWYRQDPGQGLRLIYYSQIVNDFQKGDIAEGYSVSREKKESFPLTVTSAQKNPTAFYLCASSIGVSGSGANVLTFGAGSRLTVL.

The CDR3 region has the DNA TGTGCCAGCAGCCCCCCGCGGTCCCACCTGCTTCAAGAGACCCAGTACTTC. It specifies CASSPPRSHLLQETQYF. V usage is TRBV7-9 and J usage is TRBJ2-5; no clear D gene. V shed 5 bases and J shed 2 bases, with 21 bases lying between them. The CDR3 is 17 residues long. Germline values: CDR1 SEHNR, CDR2 FQNEAQ (reference sequence).

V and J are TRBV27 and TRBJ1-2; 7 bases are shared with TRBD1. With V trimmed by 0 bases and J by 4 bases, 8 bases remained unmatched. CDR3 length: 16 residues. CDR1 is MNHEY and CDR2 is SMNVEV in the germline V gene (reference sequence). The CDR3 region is CASSLSGQAGRYGYTF. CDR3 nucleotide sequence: TGTGCCAGCAGTTTATCCGGACAGGCAGGTCGCTATGGCTACACCTTC.

The CDR3 sequence is CSALAGFNYGYTF. CDR3 DNA sequence: TGCAGTGCTCTGGCGGGGTTCAACTATGGCTACACCTTC. The chain combines TRBV20-1 with TRBJ1-2; no firm D call. V lost 5 bases and J lost 2, with 12 bases in between. Germline V gives CDR1 DFQATT, CDR2 SNEGSKA (reference sequence). The CDR3 is made up of 13 amino acids.

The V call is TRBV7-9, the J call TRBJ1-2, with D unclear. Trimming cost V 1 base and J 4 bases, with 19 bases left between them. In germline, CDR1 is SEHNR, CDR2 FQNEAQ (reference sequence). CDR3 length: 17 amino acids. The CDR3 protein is CASSLGGKGKRAYGYTF. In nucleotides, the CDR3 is TGTGCCAGCAGCTTAGGCGGGAAGGGAAAACGGGCCTATGGCTACACCTTC.

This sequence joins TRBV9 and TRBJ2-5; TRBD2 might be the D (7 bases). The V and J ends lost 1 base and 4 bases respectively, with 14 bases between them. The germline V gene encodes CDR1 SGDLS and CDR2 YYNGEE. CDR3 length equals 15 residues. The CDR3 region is CASSVMGGAGETQYF. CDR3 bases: TGTGCCAGCAGCGTAATGGGGGGGGCGGGAGAGACCCAGTACTTC.

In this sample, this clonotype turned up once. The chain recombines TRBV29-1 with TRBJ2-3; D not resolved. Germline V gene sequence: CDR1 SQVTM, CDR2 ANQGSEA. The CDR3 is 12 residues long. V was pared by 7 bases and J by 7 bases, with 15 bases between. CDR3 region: CSAKKTRYTQYF. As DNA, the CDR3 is TGCAGCGCCAAAAAGACAAGGTATACGCAGTATTTT.

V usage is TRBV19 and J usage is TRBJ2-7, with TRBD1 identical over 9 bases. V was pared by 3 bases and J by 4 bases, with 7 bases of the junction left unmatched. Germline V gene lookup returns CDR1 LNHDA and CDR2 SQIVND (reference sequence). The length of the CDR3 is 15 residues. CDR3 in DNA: TGTGCCAGTAGTATTCCCGGACAGGGGCTTTACGAGCAGTACTTC. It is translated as CASSIPGQGLYEQYF.

CDR3 bases: TGTGCCAGCTCCCCCCTCGGACAGACCCAGTACTTC. This sequence encodes CASSPLGQTQYF. This chain connects TRBV18 to TRBJ2-5; the D is unclear. Germline lookup yields CDR1 KGHSH and CDR2 LQKENI. Trimming took off 6 bases at V and 6 bases at J, with 11 bases between the two ends. The CDR3 spans 12 residues.

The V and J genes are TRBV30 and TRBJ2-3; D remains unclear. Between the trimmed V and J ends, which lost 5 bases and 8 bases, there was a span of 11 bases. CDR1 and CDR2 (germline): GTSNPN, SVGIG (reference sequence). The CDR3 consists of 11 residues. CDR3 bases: TGTGCCTGGGAATCACGAGGTACGCAGTATTTT. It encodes CAWESRGTQYF.

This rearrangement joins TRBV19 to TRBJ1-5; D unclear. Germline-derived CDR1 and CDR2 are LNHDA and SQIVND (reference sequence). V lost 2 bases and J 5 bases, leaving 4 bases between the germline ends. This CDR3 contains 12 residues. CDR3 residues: CASSISHQPQHF. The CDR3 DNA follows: TGTGCCAGTAGTATAAGTCATCAGCCCCAGCATTTT.

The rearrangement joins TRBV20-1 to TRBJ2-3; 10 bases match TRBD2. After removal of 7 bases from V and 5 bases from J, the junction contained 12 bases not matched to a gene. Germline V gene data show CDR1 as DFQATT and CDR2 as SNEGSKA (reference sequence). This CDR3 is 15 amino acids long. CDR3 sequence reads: CSEPTSGSRGDTQYF. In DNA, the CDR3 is TGCAGTGAACCGACTAGCGGGTCTCGAGGAGATACGCAGTATTTT.

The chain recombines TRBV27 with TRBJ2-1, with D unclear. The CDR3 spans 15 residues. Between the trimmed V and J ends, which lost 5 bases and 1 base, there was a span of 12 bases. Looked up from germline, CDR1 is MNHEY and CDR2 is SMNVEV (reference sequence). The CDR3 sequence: CASSPWQSSYNEQFF. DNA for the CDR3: TGTGCCAGCAGTCCATGGCAAAGTTCCTACAATGAGCAGTTCTTC.

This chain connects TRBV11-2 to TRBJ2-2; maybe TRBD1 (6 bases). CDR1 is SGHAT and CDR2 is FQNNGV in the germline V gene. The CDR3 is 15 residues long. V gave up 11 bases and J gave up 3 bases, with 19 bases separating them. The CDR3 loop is CAPLWGRGHTGELFF. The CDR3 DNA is TGTGCCCCTCTGTGGGGCAGGGGACACACCGGGGAGCTGTTTTTT. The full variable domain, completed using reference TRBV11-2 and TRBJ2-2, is EAGVAQSPRYKIIEKRQSVAFWCNPISGHATLYWYQQILGQGPKLLIQFQNNGVVDDSQLPKDRFSAERLKGVDSTLKIQPAKLEDSAVYLCAPLWGRGHTGELFFGEGSRLTVL.